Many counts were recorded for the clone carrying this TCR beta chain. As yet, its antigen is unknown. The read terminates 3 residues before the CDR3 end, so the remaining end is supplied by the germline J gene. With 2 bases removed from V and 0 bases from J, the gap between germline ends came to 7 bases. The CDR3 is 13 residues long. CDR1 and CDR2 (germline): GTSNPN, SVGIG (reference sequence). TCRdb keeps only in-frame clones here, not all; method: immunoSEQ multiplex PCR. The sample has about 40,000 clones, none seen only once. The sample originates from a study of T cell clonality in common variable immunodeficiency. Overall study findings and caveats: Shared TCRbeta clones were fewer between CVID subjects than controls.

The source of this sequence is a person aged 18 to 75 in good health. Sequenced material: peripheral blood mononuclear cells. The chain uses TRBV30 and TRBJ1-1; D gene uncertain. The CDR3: CAWSLVMNTEAFF. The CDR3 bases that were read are TGTGCCTGGAGTCTAGTCATGAACACTGAA.